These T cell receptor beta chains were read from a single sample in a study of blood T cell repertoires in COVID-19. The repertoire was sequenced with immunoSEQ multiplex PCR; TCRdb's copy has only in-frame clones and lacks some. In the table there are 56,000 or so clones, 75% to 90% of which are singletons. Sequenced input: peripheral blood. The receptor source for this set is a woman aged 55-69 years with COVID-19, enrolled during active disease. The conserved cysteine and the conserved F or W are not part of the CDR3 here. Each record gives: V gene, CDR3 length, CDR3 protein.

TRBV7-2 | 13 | ASSLGRGDGNTIY
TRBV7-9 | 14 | ASSFPRQGETGELF
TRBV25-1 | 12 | AKGGQWVTDTQY
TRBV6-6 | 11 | ASSTGSGEKLF
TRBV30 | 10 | AWSVRGSEQY
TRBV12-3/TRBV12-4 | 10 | ATSADTGELF
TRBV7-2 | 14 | ASSSQQGALNTEAF
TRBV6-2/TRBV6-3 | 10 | ASSYVGGEQF
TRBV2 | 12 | ASSEQVAQETQY
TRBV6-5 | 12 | ASKRGGSGNTIY
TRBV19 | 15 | ASSALDRGPVNTEAF
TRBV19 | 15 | VSSISGQGMREDGYT
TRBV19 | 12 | ASSTAGEWETQY
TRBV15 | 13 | ATSRTGYSNQPQH
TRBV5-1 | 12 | ASSLEEGGSEAF
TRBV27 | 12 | ASSLYPDSGELF
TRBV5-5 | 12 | ASSPGQGAYEQY
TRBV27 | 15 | ASSSELAGGGTDTQY
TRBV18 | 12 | ASSTSGRDNEQF
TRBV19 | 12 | ASTWTGSNNEQF
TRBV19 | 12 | ASSLPGQDDEQY
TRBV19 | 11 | ASTNTGNTEAF
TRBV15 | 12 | ATSRTGGGNTIY
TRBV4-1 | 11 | ASSRADRAEAF
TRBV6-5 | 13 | ASSEGGTRVNEQF
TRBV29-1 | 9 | SMGLQETQY
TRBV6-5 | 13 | ASITGTGGTDTQY
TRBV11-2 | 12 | ASSLRQENTEAF
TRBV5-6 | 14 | ASSWGTGNSGNTIY
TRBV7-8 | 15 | ASSSRVAGGYTGELF
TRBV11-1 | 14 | ASKAQGAGDTGELF
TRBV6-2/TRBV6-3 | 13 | ASSGATLAKNIQY
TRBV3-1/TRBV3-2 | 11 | ASSGTVNEKLF
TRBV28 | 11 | ASSLPLHNEQF
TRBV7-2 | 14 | ASSLWGGGSNQPQH
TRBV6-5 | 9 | ASTTYNEQF
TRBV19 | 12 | ASSLPSGVYEQF
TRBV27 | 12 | ASTRQGLGEKLF
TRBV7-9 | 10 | ASSPRSTEAF
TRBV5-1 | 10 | ASSLTEYGYT
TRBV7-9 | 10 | ASSDGGSKQY
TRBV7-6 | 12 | ASSPDAGTDTQY
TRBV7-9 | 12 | ASSFVRGITEAF
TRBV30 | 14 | AWSVQGGLWNSPLH
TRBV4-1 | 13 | ASSQFGGGQETQY
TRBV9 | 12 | ASSRTGGSEKLF
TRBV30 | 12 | AWKSLAGRNEQF
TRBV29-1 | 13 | SVGGEGGTPGEQY
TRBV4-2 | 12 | ASSQVGSGTEAF
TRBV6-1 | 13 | ASSELRGFGQPQH